This T cell receptor beta chain derives from a study of blood T cell repertoires in COVID-19. Whole-study context: The study drew acute and convalescent COVID-19 samples from the United States, Italy and Spain. Sample material is recorded as cDNA or gDNA derived from T cells, B-cell-depleted T cells, or PBMCs.

Authors' analysis steps: For nucleated cells, counts were estimated from reference gene primer amplification. Repertoires were generated with immunoSEQ multiplex PCR, while TCRdb's copy carries only in-frame clones and drops some. V and J calls plus clone size are reproduced from that table; the DNA served to infer D and trimming. The sample has 30,000 or so clones, 83% seen once; the top ten hold approximately 3.3%. The CDR3 consists of 13 residues. V was cut by 2 bases and J by 2 bases, with 6 bases left in between. The germline CDR1 and CDR2 sequences are MNHEY and SMNVEV (reference sequence). This sequence originates from a man aged 45-65 years with acute or convalescent COVID-19. Material: peripheral blood. V is TRBV27 and J is TRBJ1-2; no definite D call. The chain's CDR3 is CASSLRFNYGYTF. The CDR3 coding sequence is TGTGCCAGCAGTTTACGGTTCAACTATGGCTACACCTTC.